This entry is about one T cell receptor beta chain. No antigen is known for it. Sequencing used immunoSEQ multiplex PCR; TCRdb keeps in-frame clones, though not all of them. The sample has approximately 110,000 clones, about 88% seen once. J lost 7 bases, V lost 7 bases, and 5 bases had no gene match. This CDR3 has 13 amino acids. CDR1 is WSHSY, CDR2 SAAADI, per germline. The sample comes from a study of T cell responses to AZD1222 COVID-19 vaccine. Study in general: Pooled together were second doses at about 4 or about 12 weeks. Study observations and caveats: Regions 160-218 and 743-854 held dominance among vaccine-associated CD4 TCRs, which spanned spike. Within unmutated variant regions lay the reported targets of nearly half of spike-specific TCRs. Baseline serology detected seropositivity in only 6 or 7 AZD1222 recipients.

The clonotype originates from an adult in good health. The V and J genes are TRBV10-2 and TRBJ1-2; TRBD1 agrees at 11 bases. This specimen consisted of peripheral blood, obtained on day 0 of AZD1222 vaccination. CDR3 DNA: TGCGCCAGCACCCGGACAGGGGGCACTGGCTACACCTTC. Amino acids: CASTRTGGTGYTF.